Following are 3 T cell receptor beta chains from one sample sequenced in a study of CD8+CD57+ T cells in acquired aplastic anemia. By flow cytometry, patients selected for sequencing had shown an expansion of CD8+CD57+ cells. According to the study, genomic DNA was the template for TCR beta VDJ and CDR3 profiling. From the reads, TCRdb called clonotypes with MiXCR, one entry per CDR3 protein. The profile shows roughly 150,000 distinct CDR3 sequences, approximately 51% of them singletons. What was sequenced was sorted CD4+, CD8+, or CD8+CD57+ T cells (not recorded which) from PBMCs. All receptors derive from a human donor with aplastic anemia.

A word on this clonotype: A junction end diverges from the germline sequence, so it may reflect a read error. This chain joins TRBV14 and TRBJ1-3; 7 nucleotides match TRBD1. The CDR3 totals 15 residues. Germline V CDR1 and CDR2: SGHDN, FVKESK. DNA of the CDR3: TGTGCCAGCAGCCCAGGGGGGGGCGTAAGGCGAGACCATATATTT. Its translation is CASSPGGGVRRDHIF.

The table lists this clonotype with a few counts. The chain is built from TRBV6-5 and TRBJ1-4, with D possibly matching TRBD1 (5 bases). Trimming stripped 3 bases from V and 8 bases from J, with 13 bases between. Germline CDR1 is MNHEY and CDR2 is SVGAGI. The CDR3 totals 14 residues. For the CDR3, the DNA is TGTGCCAGCAGTTATTATAGGGGTTTCGAAAAACTGTTTTTT. As protein: CASSYYRGFEKLFF.

This clonotype was observed a few times. One end of the junction does not line up with germline, which may come from a read error. The chain recombines TRBV11-1 with TRBJ2-3; unclear D gene. The CDR3 runs to 18 residues. Germline V lookup: CDR1 SGHAT, CDR2 FQDESV (reference sequence). CDR3 in DNA: TGTGCCAGCAGCTTACGGAATACGGTGATGTACCGCACAGATACGCAGTGTTTT. Translation gives CASSLRNTVMYRTDTQCF. The variable domain in full, with the rest retrieved from reference TRBV11-1 and TRBJ2-3, is EAEVAQSPRYKITEKSQAVAFWCDPISGHATLYWYRQILGQGPELLVQFQDESVVDDSQLPKDRFSAERLKGVDSTLKIQPAELGDSAMYLCASSLRNTVMYRTDTQCFGPGTRLTVL.